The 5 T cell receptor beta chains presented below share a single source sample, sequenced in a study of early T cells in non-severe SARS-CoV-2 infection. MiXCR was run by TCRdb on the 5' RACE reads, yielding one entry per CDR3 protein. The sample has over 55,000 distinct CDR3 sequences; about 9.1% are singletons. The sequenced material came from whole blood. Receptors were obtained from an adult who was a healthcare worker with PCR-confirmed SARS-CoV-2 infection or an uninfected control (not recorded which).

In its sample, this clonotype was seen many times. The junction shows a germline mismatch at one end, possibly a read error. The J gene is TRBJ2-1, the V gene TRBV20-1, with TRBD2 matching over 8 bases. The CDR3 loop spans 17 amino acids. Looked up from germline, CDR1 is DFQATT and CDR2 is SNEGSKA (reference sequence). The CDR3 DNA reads TGCAGCGCTAGAGATCTAAGACTAGCGAATGTGAACAATGAGCAGTTCTTC. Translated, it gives CSARDLRLANVNNEQFF.

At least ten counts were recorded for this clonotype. The CDR3 is CASSWGGSTDTQYF. The CDR3 DNA reads as TGTGCCAGCAGCTGGGGGGGGAGCACAGATACGCAGTATTTT. J is TRBJ2-3 and V is TRBV5-4; 7 bases match TRBD2. V was clipped by 3 bases and J by 0 bases; unmatched bases: 1. This CDR3 contains 14 residues. In germline, CDR1 is SGHNT, CDR2 YYREEE (reference sequence).

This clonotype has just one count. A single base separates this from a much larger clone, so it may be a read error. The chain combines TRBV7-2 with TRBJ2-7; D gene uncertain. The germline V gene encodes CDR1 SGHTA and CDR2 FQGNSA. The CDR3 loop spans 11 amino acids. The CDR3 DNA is TGTGCCAGCAGCGCCTCCTACGAGCAGAACTTC. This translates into CASSASYEQNF.

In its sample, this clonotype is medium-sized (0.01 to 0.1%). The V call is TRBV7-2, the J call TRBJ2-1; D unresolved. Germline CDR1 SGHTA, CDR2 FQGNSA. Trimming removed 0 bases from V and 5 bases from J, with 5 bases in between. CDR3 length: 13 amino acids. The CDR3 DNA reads TGTGCCAGCAGCTTAGCGGTTGACAATGAGCAGTTCTTC. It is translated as CASSLAVDNEQFF.

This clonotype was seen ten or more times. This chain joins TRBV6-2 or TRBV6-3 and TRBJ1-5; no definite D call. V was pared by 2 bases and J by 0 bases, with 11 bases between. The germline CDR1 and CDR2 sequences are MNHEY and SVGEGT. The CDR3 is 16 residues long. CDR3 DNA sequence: TGTGCCAGCAGTTACGCGGGAGGGTATAGCAATCAGCCCCAGCATTTT. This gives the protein CASSYAGGYSNQPQHF.